These 26 T cell receptor beta chains came from one sample sequenced in a study of persistence of HIV-infected CD4 T cells. No antigen is known for these receptors. The stimulus was lysate of CMV-infected fibroblasts, 9 to 10 ug/mL. Memory cells lacking CD40L and CD69 with high CD45RO were sorted. This was the immunoSEQ version 4 assay in survey mode. The table came from immunoSEQ multiplex PCR; TCRdb's copy has only in-frame clones and leaves some out. In the table there are 40,000 to 50,000 clones, more than 60% of which are singletons. Sequenced here: CD4+ T cells sorted from PBMCs after roughly 18-hour stimulation, sampled from a patient who received antiretroviral therapy. The receptors shown here come from an adult man with HIV who was CMV-seropositive.

The rearrangement uses TRBV5-1 and TRBJ1-2; 7 bases are a match to TRBD1. CDR3 length: 13 residues. The trim removed 2 bases at V and 7 bases at J, leaving 5 bases unmatched. Germline lookup yields CDR1 SGHRS and CDR2 YFSETQ. The DNA for the CDR3 is TGCGCCAGCAGCTTAAATCAGGGGGGTGGCTACACCTTC. Residues: CASSLNQGGGYTF.

The V call is TRBV20-1, the J call TRBJ1-3, with 9 bases identical to TRBD1. This CDR3 contains 16 residues. V was clipped by 3 bases and J by 4 bases; unmatched bases: 10. Per germline, CDR1 DFQATT and CDR2 SNEGSKA (reference sequence). This chain's CDR3 is CSASAPDRGSGNTIYF. Here the CDR3 DNA reads TGCAGTGCTAGTGCCCCGGACAGGGGATCGGGAAACACCATATATTTT.

This sequence joins TRBV4-1 and TRBJ2-5, with D possibly TRBD1 on 7 matching bases. The germline V gene has CDR1 MGHRA and CDR2 YSYEKL. The CDR3 totals 12 residues. V shed 6 bases and J shed 7 bases, with 12 bases lying between them. The CDR3 here is CASRGQGGTQYF. CDR3 in DNA: TGCGCCAGCAGGGGGCAGGGGGGGACCCAGTACTTC.

V and J are TRBV6-6 and TRBJ1-2; D is possibly TRBD1 (5 bases). Looked up from germline, CDR1 is MNHNY and CDR2 is SVGAGI (reference sequence). Trimming cost V 0 bases and J 3 bases, with 11 bases left between them. The CDR3 length is 15 residues. The CDR3 DNA sequence: TGTGCCAGCAGTTACTCGAGGGACGGGTACTATGGCTACACCTTC. It specifies CASSYSRDGYYGYTF.

The chain employs TRBV30 and TRBJ2-7; D may be TRBD2 (6 bases). V lost 2 bases, J lost 3 bases, and 11 bases lay in between. Germline V CDR1 and CDR2: GTSNPN, SVGIG (reference sequence). This CDR3 spans 13 amino acids. CDR3 amino acids: CAWSISGDYEQYF. In DNA, the CDR3 is TGTGCCTGGAGTATTAGCGGCGACTACGAGCAGTACTTC. Full variable domain (missing parts from reference TRBV30 and TRBJ2-7): SQTIHQWPATLVQPVGSPLSLECTVEGTSNPNLYWYRQAAGRGLQLLFYSVGIGQISSEVPQNLSASRPQDRQFILSSKKLLLSDSGFYLCAWSISGDYEQYFGPGTRLTVT.

The CDR3 sequence: CASSEGDRGFTNEKLFF. As DNA, the CDR3 is TGTGCCAGCAGTGAGGGGGACAGGGGTTTCACTAATGAAAAACTGTTTTTT. The chain links TRBV25-1 to TRBJ1-4; 10 positions agree with TRBD1. This CDR3 contains 17 residues. CDR1 is MGHDK and CDR2 is SYGVNS in the germline V gene. Unmatched junction bases numbered 6, after V lost 3 bases and J lost 2 bases.

The chain uses TRBV7-2 and TRBJ2-1, with TRBD1 matching over 8 bases. Germline assignment: CDR1 SGHTA and CDR2 FQGNSA. This CDR3 has 15 residues. Trimming cost V 1 base and J 7 bases; bases outside gene matches: 6. In nucleotides, the CDR3 is TGTGCCAGCAGCTTAGATGGCAGGGGGCGAAATGAGCAGTTCTTC. Its translation is CASSLDGRGRNEQFF.

The rearrangement uses TRBV6-5 and TRBJ2-5, with D possibly being TRBD1 (5 bases). Trimming left V 7 bases short and J 3 bases short, with 15 bases between. The germline gives CDR1 MNHEY, CDR2 SVGAGI. This CDR3 comprises 14 residues. CDR3 bases: TGTGCCAGCATTCCCAGGGTGGTAGAAGAGACCCAGTACTTC. Translating gives CASIPRVVEETQYF.

The chain has TRBV13 and TRBJ1-6; 8 nucleotides line up with TRBD1. CDR1 is PRHDT, CDR2 FYEKMQ, per germline (reference sequence). Trimming at V came to 5 bases and at J to 10 bases, leaving 7 bases not matched to a gene. This CDR3 is built from 14 residues. As DNA, the CDR3 is TGTGCCAGCAGCCTCCAGGGGGCACGATCACCCCTCCACTTT. Protein: CASSLQGARSPLHF.

The V call is TRBV7-9, the J call TRBJ2-1; 9 nucleotides align to TRBD1. Germline V lookup: CDR1 SEHNR, CDR2 FQNEAQ (reference sequence). The CDR3 sequence is 15 residues long. V lost 3 bases and J lost 4; bases outside the gene matches: 4. The CDR3 here is CASSFTGTGYNEQFF. In DNA form, the CDR3 reads TGTGCCAGCAGCTTCACGGGGACAGGGTACAATGAGCAGTTCTTC.

The chain uses TRBV7-2 and TRBJ1-3; D unclear. The CDR3 runs 13 residues. Trimming stripped 8 bases from V and 0 bases from J, with 8 bases between. Germline V gene sequence: CDR1 SGHTA, CDR2 FQGNSA. The CDR3: CASSGSSGNTIYF. Here the CDR3 DNA reads TGTGCCAGCTCCGGCAGCTCTGGAAACACCATATATTTT.

There are a few counts of this clone. J is TRBJ1-2 and V is TRBV7-3; perhaps TRBD1 as D (5 bases). The CDR3 totals 14 residues. The V end was cut by 3 bases, the J end by 8 bases, with 16 bases between. Germline loops: CDR1 SGHTA, CDR2 FQGTGA. CDR3 loop: CASSLGGPGTGYTF. The CDR3 DNA follows: TGTGCCAGCAGCTTGGGAGGACCGGGGACCGGCTACACCTTC.

V is TRBV27 and J is TRBJ2-2; 8 bases fit TRBD1. The junction had 8 bases not matched to a gene; V was cut back by 4 bases and J by 4 bases. Germline-derived CDR1 and CDR2 are MNHEY and SMNVEV (reference sequence). The CDR3 covers 16 residues. CDR3 region: CASSSRTGSGTGELFF. DNA of the CDR3: TGTGCCAGCAGTTCGAGGACAGGGTCTGGCACCGGGGAGCTGTTTTTT.

The rearrangement uses TRBV29-1 and TRBJ2-7; D might be TRBD2 (7 bases). CDR1 SQVTM and CDR2 ANQGSEA come from the germline V gene. The CDR3 runs 13 residues. V dropped 4 bases and J dropped 6 bases, with 16 bases sitting between them. CDR3 region: CSVADYREGEQYF. Written as DNA, the CDR3 is TGCAGCGTTGCTGACTACAGGGAGGGCGAGCAGTACTTC.

In its sample, this clone was seen once. J is TRBJ1-1 and V is TRBV3-1 (or the pseudogene TRBV3-2); 7 positions match TRBD1. The CDR3 covers 17 residues. The germline V gene encodes CDR1 LGHDT and CDR2 YNNKEL (reference sequence). After removal of 5 bases from V and 1 base from J, the junction contained 13 bases not matched to a gene. The CDR3 loop is CASSATTAGQKNTEAFF. CDR3 DNA sequence: TGTGCCAGCAGCGCCACTACCGCGGGACAGAAGAACACTGAAGCTTTCTTT.

This clone has just a few counts. The chain couples TRBV5-5 to TRBJ1-4; TRBD1 is a possible D gene (5 bases). This CDR3 spans 15 amino acids. V was pared by 4 bases and J by 0 bases, with 10 bases between. Germline V CDR1 and CDR2: SGHKS, YYEKEE (reference sequence). CDR3 in DNA: TGTGCCAGCAGCAGGGGTCCAGCAACTAATGAAAAACTGTTTTTT. It specifies CASSRGPATNEKLFF.

This clone appeared a single time. This chain links TRBV5-6 with TRBJ1-2, with D maybe TRBD1 (5 bases). The CDR3 loop spans 13 amino acids. The V end was cut by 0 bases, the J end by 8 bases, with 11 bases between. Germline lookup yields CDR1 SGHDT and CDR2 YYEEEE. CDR3 in amino acids: CASSLGGAGGYTF. The DNA of the CDR3 is TGTGCCAGCAGCTTGGGTGGGGCTGGGGGCTACACCTTC. Full variable domain (missing parts from reference TRBV5-6 and TRBJ1-2): DAGVTQSPTHLIKTRGQQVTLRCSPKSGHDTVSWYQQALGQGPQFIFQYYEEEERQRGNFPDRFSGHQFPNYSSELNVNALLLGDSALYLCASSLGGAGGYTFGSGTRLTVV.

The chain combines TRBV12-3 or TRBV12-4 with TRBJ2-7; D remains unclear. Trimming removed 3 bases from V and 6 bases from J, with 6 bases in between. This CDR3 contains 11 residues. CDR3 in amino acids: CASSLNFEQYF. The CDR3 DNA follows: TGTGCCAGCAGTTTGAACTTCGAGCAGTACTTC.

The chain carries TRBV5-5 and TRBJ2-2, with TRBD1 as a possible D gene (6 bases). V lost 2 bases and J 7 bases, leaving 12 bases between the germline ends. This CDR3 is 14 amino acids long. Germline CDR1 SGHKS, CDR2 YYEKEE (reference sequence). The CDR3 nucleotides read TGTGCCAGCAGCTTTACAGGGTCCGGCGGGGAGCTGTTTTTT. Translated: CASSFTGSGGELFF.

The chain couples TRBV7-2 to TRBJ2-7, with D possibly being TRBD1 (5 bases). Germline V gene sequence: CDR1 SGHTA, CDR2 FQGNSA. Trimming left V 6 bases short and J 5 bases short, with 20 bases between. The CDR3 has 15 residues. CDR3 loop: CASSQPQGISNEQYF. The CDR3 nucleotides read TGTGCCAGCAGTCAGCCCCAGGGAATCAGCAACGAGCAGTACTTC.

As DNA, the CDR3 is TGCGCCAGCAGCCAACATGGGACCAGGGTACTTTCACCCCTCCACTTT. It specifies CASSQHGTRVLSPLHF. The chain employs TRBV4-1 and TRBJ1-6, with D possibly matching TRBD1 (5 bases). V lost 2 bases, J lost 9 bases, and 17 bases lay in between. Germline CDR1 reads MGHRA; CDR2 reads YSYEKL. The CDR3 runs to 16 residues.

The V call is TRBV4-1, the J call TRBJ2-6; D unresolved. The V end lost 2 bases, the J end lost 0 bases, and 11 bases lay between the germline ends. The CDR3 runs to 17 residues. Looked up from germline, CDR1 is MGHRA and CDR2 is YSYEKL. The CDR3 reads CASSQPFSASGANVLTF. CDR3 in DNA: TGCGCCAGCAGCCAACCCTTTTCGGCCTCTGGGGCCAACGTCCTGACTTTC.

This clone has a single count. V gene TRBV5-1 combines with J gene TRBJ1-5, with TRBD1 matching over 9 bases. CDR1 SGHRS and CDR2 YFSETQ come from the germline V gene. Trimming cost V 0 bases and J 8 bases; bases outside gene matches: 12. The CDR3 runs to 17 residues. The DNA for the CDR3 is TGCGCCAGCAGCTTGGGTTCCGGGACAGGGTATTCCGAGCCCCAGCATTTT. Translated, it gives CASSLGSGTGYSEPQHF.

The V call is TRBV19, the J call TRBJ1-3, with a tentative D call TRBD1 (5 bases). V was trimmed by 4 bases and J by 1 base, leaving 8 bases between them. The germline V gene has CDR1 LNHDA and CDR2 SQIVND (reference sequence). The CDR3 has 14 residues. This CDR3 reads CASSRGGSGNTIYF. The CDR3 DNA follows: TGTGCCAGTAGTAGGGGGGGATCTGGAAACACCATATATTTT.

CDR3 DNA: TGTGCCAGCAGCCTCAATGGGGGCACTGAAGCTTTCTTT. It codes for CASSLNGGTEAFF. The rearrangement joins TRBV3-1 (or the pseudogene TRBV3-2) to TRBJ1-1; D possibly corresponds to TRBD1 (5 bases). Trimming removed 4 bases from V and 4 bases from J, with 10 bases in between. Germline V gene lookup returns CDR1 LGHDT and CDR2 YNNKEL (reference sequence). The CDR3 is made up of 13 amino acids.

This clone counts as medium-sized. This CDR3 reads CASSFQRGAGGNEQYF. DNA for the CDR3: TGTGCCAGCAGCTTCCAGCGTGGGGCAGGGGGCAACGAGCAGTACTTC. V gene TRBV7-9 combines with J gene TRBJ2-7; 8 bases are a match to TRBD1. This CDR3 is 16 amino acids long. Germline CDR1 and CDR2: SEHNR and FQNEAQ (reference sequence). The J segment lost 5 bases and the V segment lost 3 bases, leaving 12 bases of the junction unmatched.